This T cell receptor (beta chain) was found in a study of shared clonotypes between healthy human individuals. About the research overall: Used for every donor were three CD4 naive, three CD4 memory, two CD8 naive and one CD8 memory plate. Study-level findings and limits: Only blood underwent sampling, and tissue repertoires likely differ. In the sorted subsets, rarefaction showed sequencing was incomplete despite large depth. Memory subsets generally showed lower estimated richness than naive subsets.

V lost 2 bases and J 11 bases, leaving 8 bases between the germline ends. The germline V gene encodes CDR1 SGHRS and CDR2 YFSETQ. The CDR3 consists of 11 residues. Data came from immunoSEQ multiplex PCR; TCRdb stores just in-frame clones and leaves some out. In the table there are about a million clones, around 76% of which are singletons. This clone was counted at least ten times. Its cognate antigen is unknown. This chain uses TRBV5-1 with TRBJ1-5; no definite D call. The sequence was collected from a man between 18 and 35 years old in good health. Sequenced material: memory CD4+ T cells sorted from blood. Regarding subset: CD45RA-negative fraction. The CDR3, as DNA: TGCGCCAGCAGCTTTGGGAGGTCCCAGCATTTT. Its protein product is CASSFGRSQHF. Full variable domain (missing parts from reference TRBV5-1 and TRBJ1-5): KAGVTQTPRYLIKTRGQQVTLSCSPISGHRSVSWYQQTPGQGLQFLFEYFSETQRNKGNFPGRFSGRQFSNSRSEMNVSTLELGDSALYLCASSFGRSQHFGDGTRLSIL.